This is a list of T cell receptor beta chains from one sample in a study of CD8+ T cells in alopecia areata. The assay was immunoSEQ multiplex PCR, and TCRdb's table has in-frame clones only and misses some. The table lists some 20,000 clones, around 62% of them singletons. Sequenced here: skin, sampled at week 0. All receptors derive from a human donor with alopecia areata. Both conserved end residues are part of each CDR3. Fields, in order: clone size, D gene, J gene, V gene, CDR3 DNA, CDR3 protein. A D gene is named only where the DNA matches it firmly. Clone size is stated in some rows and not others, as once, few, many or a class when expanded.

NA | NA | TRBJ1-6 | TRBV9 | TGTGCCAGCAGCGAAGCCCCATGGGGGGGGGCTGGTTCACCCCTCCACTTT | CASSEAPWGGAGSPLHF
NA | NA | TRBJ2-1 | TRBV7-3 | TGTGCCAGCAGCTTACAAAGTATCGGTGAGCAGTTCTTC | CASSLQSIGEQFF
few | NA | TRBJ2-2 | TRBV5-1 | TGCGCCAGCAGCTTTGGCAGCGGGGAGCTGTTTTTT | CASSFGSGELFF
NA | TRBD1 | TRBJ1-5 | TRBV27 | TGTGCCAGCAGTCCTTCGACAGGGTGGGATGGGCCCCAGCATTTT | CASSPSTGWDGPQHF
NA | TRBD1 | TRBJ2-7 | TRBV5-4 | TGTGCCAGCGGCCCCGGGACAGGGATGAGCGAGCAGTACTTC | CASGPGTGMSEQYF
once | NA | TRBJ2-1 | TRBV5-1 | TGCGCCAGCAGCCTCGGAGGGGTTAATGAGCAGTTCTTC | CASSLGGVNEQFF
NA | NA | TRBJ2-7 | TRBV13 | TGTGCCAGCAGCTTACGGACGGACACCTACGAGCAGTACTTC | CASSLRTDTYEQYF
few | NA | TRBJ2-7 | TRBV7-8 | TGTGCCAGCAGCTTAAACGGGGGGCCCGGAAGCGAGCAGTACTTC | CASSLNGGPGSEQYF
NA | NA | TRBJ1-2 | TRBV6-5 | TGTGCCAGCAGTTACGGGGCTAACTACGGCTACACCTTC | CASSYGANYGYTF
NA | NA | TRBJ2-7 | TRBV27 | TGTGCCAGCAGTTTGGGTCGGGGGGCGGCTTACGAGCAGTACTTC | CASSLGRGAAYEQYF
NA | NA | TRBJ2-3 | TRBV14 | TGTGCCAGCAGCAGGACTCTCCGCACAGATACGCAGTATTTT | CASSRTLRTDTQYF
NA | TRBD1 | TRBJ2-4 | TRBV5-1 | TGCGCCAGCAGCTTGGGACAGGGGGCAAACATTCAGTACTTC | CASSLGQGANIQYF
few | TRBD1 | TRBJ1-4 | TRBV19 | TGTGCCAGTAGCCCCGGGACAGGGTCATCGGAAAAACTGTTTTTT | CASSPGTGSSEKLFF
NA | NA | TRBJ2-2 | TRBV6-6 | TGTGCCAGCAGTTACTTTGAGACCGGGGAGCTGTTTTTT | CASSYFETGELFF
NA | NA | TRBJ2-7 | TRBV4-2 | TGTGCCAGCAGCCAAGAACAGCAAAAATATTACGAGCAGTACTTC | CASSQEQQKYYEQYF
NA | NA | TRBJ1-3 | TRBV4-1 | TGCGCCAGCAGCCAAGGAGGGAGTTTCTCTGGAAACACCATATATTTT | CASSQGGSFSGNTIYF
NA | NA | TRBJ2-7 | TRBV7-2 | TGTGCCAGCAGCGCTAATTTGGGCCCCTACGAGCAGTACTTC | CASSANLGPYEQYF
NA | NA | TRBJ1-6 | TRBV7-2 | TGTGCCAGCAGCATCGGACAGTCGTCGAATTCGCCCCTCCACTTT | CASSIGQSSNSPLHF
NA | NA | TRBJ2-3 | TRBV19 | TGTGCCAGTAGTATGGACAGAGTAGCAGATACGCAGTATTTT | CASSMDRVADTQYF
NA | NA | TRBJ1-1 | TRBV5-6 | TGTGCCAGCAGCTTAGAGTCTGAAGCTTTCTTT | CASSLESEAFF
few | TRBD2 | TRBJ2-5 | TRBV5-1 | TGCGCCAGCAGCCGGGGGGTTGGAGAGACCCAGTACTTC | CASSRGVGETQYF
NA | NA | TRBJ2-5 | TRBV29-1 | TGCAGCGTTGAGGTGGGGGCGTGGGAGACCCAGTACTTC | CSVEVGAWETQYF
NA | NA | TRBJ2-1 | TRBV19 | TGTGCCAGTAGTATAGATCAGACGGGGGCCGCCGGGAGTAATGAGCAGTTCTTC | CASSIDQTGAAGSNEQFF
NA | NA | TRBJ2-2 | TRBV11-2 | TGTGCCAGCAGCTCTAGGATGGCTTACACCGGGGAGCTGTTTTTT | CASSSRMAYTGELFF
NA | NA | TRBJ1-2 | TRBV30 | TGTGCCTGGAGTGTGGGCGATAACTATGGCTACACCTTC | CAWSVGDNYGYTF
NA | TRBD1 | TRBJ2-7 | TRBV4-1 | TGCGCCAGCAGCCAAGACGCTCACCGGACAGGGGGCCAATACGAGCAGTACTTC | CASSQDAHRTGGQYEQYF
NA | NA | TRBJ2-6 | TRBV4-3 | TGCGCCAGCAGCCAAGGTCTCACCTCTGGGGCCAACGTCCTGACTTTC | CASSQGLTSGANVLTF
NA | NA | TRBJ2-5 | TRBV4-1 | TGCGCCAGCAGCCCTGGTGGGGGTTTCTTAGAGACCCAGTACTTC | CASSPGGGFLETQYF
once | TRBD1 | TRBJ2-7 | TRBV27 | TGTGCCAGCAGTTCACTCCTCGACAGGGGGGAAGAGCAGTACTTC | CASSSLLDRGEEQYF
NA | NA | TRBJ1-1 | TRBV4-3 | TGCGCCAGCAGCCTCCGGGACGCCAACACTGAAGCTTTCTTT | CASSLRDANTEAFF
few | TRBD1 | TRBJ1-6 | TRBV27 | TGTGCCAGCAGTTCCGGACAGGGGACATATAATTCACCCCTCCACTTT | CASSSGQGTYNSPLHF
once | NA | TRBJ2-7 | TRBV10-3 | TGTGCCATCAGTGGGTCACAAACGGGGAGCTACGAGCAGTACTTC | CAISGSQTGSYEQYF
NA | NA | TRBJ1-2 | TRBV5-5 | TGTGCCAGCAGCCAAGAGGGACCAAGCGGCTACACCTTC | CASSQEGPSGYTF
NA | TRBD1 | TRBJ1-2 | TRBV7-2 | TGTGCCAGCAGCTTTCGACAGGGGGCCTATGGCTACACCTTC | CASSFRQGAYGYTF
NA | NA | TRBJ2-7 | TRBV2 | TGTGCCAGCAGTGGATTGGCGGTTGCGAGCTCCTACGAGCAGTACTTC | CASSGLAVASSYEQYF
NA | TRBD1 | TRBJ2-7 | TRBV5-6 | TGTGCCAGCAGCGAGGACAGGGGCCGCGAGCAGTACTTC | CASSEDRGREQYF
few | NA | TRBJ2-3 | TRBV9 | TGTGCCAGCAGCTCCCGGGGAGTGCGGGATACGCAGTATTTT | CASSSRGVRDTQYF
once | TRBD1 | TRBJ1-1 | TRBV6-5 | TGTGCCAGCAGTTACGCCGGGACAGGAATGAACACTGAAGCTTTCTTT | CASSYAGTGMNTEAFF
NA | NA | TRBJ1-2 | TRBV7-2 | TGTGCCAGCAGCTCCAGACCGGGACAAACGGGCTATGGCTACACCTTC | CASSSRPGQTGYGYTF
once | NA | TRBJ1-5 | TRBV10-3 | TGTGCCATCAGTGAGGGTGCCCAGCCCCAGCATTTT | CAISEGAQPQHF
NA | NA | TRBJ1-1 | TRBV6-5 | TGTGCCAGCAGTGAGACCCTTAACACTGAAGCTTTCTTT | CASSETLNTEAFF
many | NA | TRBJ2-3 | TRBV5-1 | TGCGCCAGCAGCTTGGCCGAGGGGGGGAGCACAGATACGCAGTATTTT | CASSLAEGGSTDTQYF
NA | NA | TRBJ2-7 | TRBV28 | TGTGCCAGCAGTTTCGCGGGGGCTCACTACGAGCAGTACTTC | CASSFAGAHYEQYF
NA | TRBD1 | TRBJ2-7 | TRBV15 | TGTGCCACCGGCCCGACGCCCTGGCCGGGACAGACCTACGAGCAGTACTTC | CATGPTPWPGQTYEQYF
medium-sized | TRBD2 | TRBJ2-3 | TRBV5-1 | TGCGCCAGCAGCTTGGCAATAGCGGGGGGCACAGATACGCAGTATTTT | CASSLAIAGGTDTQYF
NA | TRBD1 | TRBJ1-2 | TRBV4-3 | TGCGCCAGCAGCCAAGCCTCCGGACAGGCTCCTTTATATGGCTACACCTTC | CASSQASGQAPLYGYTF
NA | TRBD1 | TRBJ2-5 | TRBV7-2 | TGTGCCAGCAGCCCAGGGACAGCCCAAGCCCTAGAGACCCAGTACTTC | CASSPGTAQALETQYF
NA | NA | TRBJ2-7 | TRBV5-1 | TGCGCCAGCAGCCCCTCTGGGTTGTACGAGCAGTACTTC | CASSPSGLYEQYF
NA | NA | TRBJ2-3 | TRBV7-9 | TGTGCCAGCAGCCCGGGACCTGGCTATGGGGGGCCGTATTTT | CASSPGPGYGGPYF